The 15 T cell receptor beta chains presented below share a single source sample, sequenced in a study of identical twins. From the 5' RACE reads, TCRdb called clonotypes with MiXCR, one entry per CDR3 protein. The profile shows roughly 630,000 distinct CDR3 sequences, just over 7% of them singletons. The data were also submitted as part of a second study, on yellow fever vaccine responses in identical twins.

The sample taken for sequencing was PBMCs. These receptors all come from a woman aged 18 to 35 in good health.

CDR3 region: CAISAASGIFAATQYF. Written as DNA, the CDR3 is TGTGCCATCAGTGCGGCTAGCGGGATTTTCGCTGCGACCCAGTACTTC. This sequence joins TRBV10-3 and TRBJ2-5; 9 bases agree with TRBD2. V shed 4 bases, J shed 7 bases, and the junction held 13 bases outside the gene matches. The CDR3 length is 16 residues. Per germline, CDR1 ENHRY and CDR2 SYGVKD.

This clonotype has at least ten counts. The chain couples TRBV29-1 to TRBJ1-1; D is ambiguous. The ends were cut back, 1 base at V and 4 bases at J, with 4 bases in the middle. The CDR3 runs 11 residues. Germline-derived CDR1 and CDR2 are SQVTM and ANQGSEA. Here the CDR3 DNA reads TGCAGCGTTGAAGGTCCCACTGAAGCTTTCTTT. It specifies CSVEGPTEAFF.

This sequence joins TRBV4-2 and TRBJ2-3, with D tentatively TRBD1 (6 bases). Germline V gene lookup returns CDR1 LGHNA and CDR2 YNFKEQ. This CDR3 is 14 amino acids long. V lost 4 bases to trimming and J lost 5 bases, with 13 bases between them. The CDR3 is CASSRGQQEDTQYF. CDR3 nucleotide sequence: TGTGCCAGCAGCCGCGGACAGCAGGAAGATACGCAGTATTTT.

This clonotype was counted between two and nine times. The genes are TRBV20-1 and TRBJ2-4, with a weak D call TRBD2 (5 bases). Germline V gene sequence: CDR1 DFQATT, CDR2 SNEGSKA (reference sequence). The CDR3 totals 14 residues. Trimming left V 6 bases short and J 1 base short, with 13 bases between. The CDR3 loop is CSAPIGLAKNIQYF. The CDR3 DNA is TGCAGTGCCCCTATAGGACTTGCCAAAAACATTCAGTACTTC.

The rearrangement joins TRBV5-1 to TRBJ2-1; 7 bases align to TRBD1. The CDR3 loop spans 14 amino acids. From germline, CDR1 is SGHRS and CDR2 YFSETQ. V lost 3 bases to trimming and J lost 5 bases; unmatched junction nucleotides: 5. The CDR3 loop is CASSSGTEHNEQFF. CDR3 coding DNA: TGCGCCAGCAGCTCCGGGACAGAACACAATGAGCAGTTCTTC.

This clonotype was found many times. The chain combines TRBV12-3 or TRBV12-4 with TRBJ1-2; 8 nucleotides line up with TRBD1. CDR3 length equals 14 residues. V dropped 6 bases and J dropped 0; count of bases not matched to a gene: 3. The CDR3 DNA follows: TGTGCCAGCAGCCCGGGACAGGCTAACTATGGCTACACCTTC. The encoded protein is CASSPGQANYGYTF.

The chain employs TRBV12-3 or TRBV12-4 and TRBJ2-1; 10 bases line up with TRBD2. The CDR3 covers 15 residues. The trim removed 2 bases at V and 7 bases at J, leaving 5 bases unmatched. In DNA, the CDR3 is TGTGCCAGCAGTTTAACTAGCGGGATAGGAAATGAGCAGTTCTTC. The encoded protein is CASSLTSGIGNEQFF.

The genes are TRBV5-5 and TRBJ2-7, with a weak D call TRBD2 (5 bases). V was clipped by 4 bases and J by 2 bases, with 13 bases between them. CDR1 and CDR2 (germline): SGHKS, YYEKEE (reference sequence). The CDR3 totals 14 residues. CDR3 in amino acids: CASSPRLIPYEQYF. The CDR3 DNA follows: TGTGCCAGCAGCCCCAGACTAATTCCCTACGAGCAGTACTTC.

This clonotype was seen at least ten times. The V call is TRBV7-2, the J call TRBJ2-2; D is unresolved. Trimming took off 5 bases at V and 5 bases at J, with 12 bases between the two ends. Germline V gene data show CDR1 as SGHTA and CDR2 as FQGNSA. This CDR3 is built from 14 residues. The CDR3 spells CASSPNWDTGELFF. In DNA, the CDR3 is TGTGCCAGCAGCCCGAACTGGGATACCGGGGAGCTGTTTTTT. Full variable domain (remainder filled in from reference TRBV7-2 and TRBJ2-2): GAGVSQSPSNKVTEKGKDVELRCDPISGHTALYWYRQSLGQGLEFLIYFQGNSAPDKSGLPSDRFSAERTGGSVSTLTIQRTQQEDSAVYLCASSPNWDTGELFFGEGSRLTVL.

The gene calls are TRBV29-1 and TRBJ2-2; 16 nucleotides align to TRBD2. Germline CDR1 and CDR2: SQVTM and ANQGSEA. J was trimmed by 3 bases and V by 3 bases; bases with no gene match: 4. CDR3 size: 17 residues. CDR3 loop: CSVEGLAGGRYTGELFF. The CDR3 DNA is TGCAGCGTTGAGGGACTAGCGGGAGGGCGTTACACCGGGGAGCTGTTTTTT.

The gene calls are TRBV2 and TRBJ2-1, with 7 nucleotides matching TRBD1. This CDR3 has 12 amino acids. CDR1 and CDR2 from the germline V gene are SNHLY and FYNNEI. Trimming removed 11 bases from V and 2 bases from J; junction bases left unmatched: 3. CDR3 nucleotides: TGTGCCCGTGGACAGGCCTACAATGAGCAGTTCTTC. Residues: CARGQAYNEQFF. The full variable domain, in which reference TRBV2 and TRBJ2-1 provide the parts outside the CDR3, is EPEVTQTPSHQVTQMGQEVILRCVPISNHLYFYWYRQILGQKVEFLVSFYNNEISEKSEIFDDQFSVERPDGSNFTLKIRSTKLEDSAMYFCARGQAYNEQFFGPGTRLTVL.

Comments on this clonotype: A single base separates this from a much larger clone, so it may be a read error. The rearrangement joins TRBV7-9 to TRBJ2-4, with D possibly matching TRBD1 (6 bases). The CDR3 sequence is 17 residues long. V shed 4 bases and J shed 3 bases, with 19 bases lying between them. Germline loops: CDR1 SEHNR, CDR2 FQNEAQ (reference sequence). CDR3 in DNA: TGTGCCAGCAGCTCCTCCAGACAGTGGGACATCAAAAACATTCAGTACTTC. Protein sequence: CASSSSRQWDIKNIQYF.

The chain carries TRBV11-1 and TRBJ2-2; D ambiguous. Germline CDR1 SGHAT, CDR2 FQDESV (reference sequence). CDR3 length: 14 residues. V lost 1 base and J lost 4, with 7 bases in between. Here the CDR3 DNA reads TGTGCCAGCAGCTTAGGCGTCACCACCGGGGAGCTGTTTTTT. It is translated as CASSLGVTTGELFF. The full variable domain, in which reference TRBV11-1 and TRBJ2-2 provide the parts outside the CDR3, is EAEVAQSPRYKITEKSQAVAFWCDPISGHATLYWYRQILGQGPELLVQFQDESVVDDSQLPKDRFSAERLKGVDSTLKIQPAELGDSAMYLCASSLGVTTGELFFGEGSRLTVL.

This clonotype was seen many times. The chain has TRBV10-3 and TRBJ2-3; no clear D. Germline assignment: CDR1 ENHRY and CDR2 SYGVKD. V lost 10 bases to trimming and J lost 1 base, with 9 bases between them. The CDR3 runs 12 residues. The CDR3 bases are TGTGCCACCGGTTCTGGCACAGATACGCAGTATTTT. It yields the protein CATGSGTDTQYF.

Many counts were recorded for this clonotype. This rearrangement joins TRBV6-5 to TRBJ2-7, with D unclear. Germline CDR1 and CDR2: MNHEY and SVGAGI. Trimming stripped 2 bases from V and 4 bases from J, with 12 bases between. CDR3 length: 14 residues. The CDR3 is CASSYRRVGYEQYF. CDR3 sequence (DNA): TGTGCCAGCAGTTACCGACGAGTGGGATACGAGCAGTACTTC.